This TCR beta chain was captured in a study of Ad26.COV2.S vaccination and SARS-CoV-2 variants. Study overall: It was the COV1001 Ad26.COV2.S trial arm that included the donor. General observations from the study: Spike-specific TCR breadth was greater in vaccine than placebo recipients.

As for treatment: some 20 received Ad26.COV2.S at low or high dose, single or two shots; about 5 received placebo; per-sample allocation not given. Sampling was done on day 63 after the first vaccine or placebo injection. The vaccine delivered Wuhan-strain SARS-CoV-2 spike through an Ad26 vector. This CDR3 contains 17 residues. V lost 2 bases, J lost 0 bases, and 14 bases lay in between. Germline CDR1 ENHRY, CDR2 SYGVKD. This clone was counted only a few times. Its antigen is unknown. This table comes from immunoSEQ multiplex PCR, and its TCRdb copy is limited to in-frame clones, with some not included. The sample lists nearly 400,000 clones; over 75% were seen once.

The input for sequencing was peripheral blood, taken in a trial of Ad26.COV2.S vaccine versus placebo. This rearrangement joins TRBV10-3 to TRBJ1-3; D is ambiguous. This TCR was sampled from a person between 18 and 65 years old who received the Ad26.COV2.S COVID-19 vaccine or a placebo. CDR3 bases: TGTGCCATCAGTGAGCCCGGAGGGCCCTTCTCTGGAAACACCATATATTTT. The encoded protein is CAISEPGGPFSGNTIYF.